This TCR beta chain was recorded in a study of blood T cell repertoires in COVID-19. There are 17 residues in the CDR3. V shed 5 bases and J 4 bases; nucleotides not matched to a gene: 9. Germline CDR1 reads SNHLY; CDR2 reads FYNNEI. Sequencing was performed with immunoSEQ multiplex PCR; in TCRdb, only in-frame clones are kept and a portion is missing. The repertoire holds 170,000 or so clones, around 90% seen once, with approximately 9.4% in the top ten. The source of this sequence is a woman younger than 35 who had recovered from COVID-19. The sample taken for sequencing was PBMCs or T cells enriched from blood (not recorded which). The V call is TRBV2, the J call TRBJ2-2; TRBD1 aligns across 11 bases. The CDR3 here is CASSRGTGTGGTGELFF. The CDR3, as DNA: TGTGCCAGCAGTCGGGGAACCGGGACAGGGGGCACCGGGGAGCTGTTTTTT.